These 5 T cell receptor beta chains originate from one sample sequenced in a study of regulatory T cells in long-lasting Graves disease. As to time point: newly diagnosed GD, antithyroid drugs for less than 3 months. Extracted PBMC RNA gave rise to the TCR library. Through Arm-PCR of CDR3 regions and iRepertoire HTBI primers, TCR beta libraries were built. TCRdb re-called the multiplex PCR reads through MiXCR, storing one row per CDR3 protein. The sample carries approximately 210,000 distinct CDR3 sequences, about 16% recorded once. The sequencing here drew on peripheral blood mononuclear cells (PBMCs), taken at new diagnosis, from a patient treated with antithyroid drugs. The receptors here all came from a female donor with Graves disease.

The table lists this clonotype with many counts. J is TRBJ2-1 and V is TRBV24-1, with 8 nucleotides matching TRBD2. This CDR3 spans 16 amino acids. Germline V gene sequence: CDR1 KGHDR, CDR2 SFDVKD. The trim removed 5 bases at V and 3 bases at J, leaving 8 bases unmatched. As DNA, the CDR3 is TGTGCCACCAGTGGAGAAAGCGGGAGAATCTACAATGAGCAGTTCTTC. Its translation: CATSGESGRIYNEQFF.

The chain is built from TRBV6-5 and TRBJ2-4; possibly TRBD1 or TRBD2 for D (5 bases each). The J call could be wrong; TRBJ2-1 is a better fit for the DNA end. CDR1 is MNHEY, CDR2 SVGAGI, per germline. CDR3 length: 16 residues. The CDR3 loop reads CASSYGGRSSQHEQFF. The CDR3 DNA reads TGTGCCAGCAGTTACGGGGGACGTTCATCACAACATGAGCAGTTCTTC.

This clonotype came up many times. J is TRBJ1-4 and V is TRBV5-1, with D unclear. Trimming left V 0 bases short and J 7 bases short, with 10 bases between. Germline V gene sequence: CDR1 SGHRS, CDR2 YFSETQ. This CDR3 spans 14 amino acids. The CDR3 nucleotides are TGCGCCAGCAGCTTGGAGAGCGGCGGTGAAAAACTGTTTTTT. Its translation: CASSLESGGEKLFF.

This clonotype was counted ten times or more. The chain links TRBV2 to TRBJ2-7; D remains unclear. The ends were cut back, 7 bases at V and 1 base at J, with 17 bases in the middle. This CDR3 contains 15 residues. Per germline, CDR1 SNHLY and CDR2 FYNNEI. The CDR3 region is CASKLGTVRSYEQYF. The DNA for the CDR3 is TGTGCCAGCAAGCTCGGCACAGTTCGGTCCTACGAGCAGTACTTC.

Of note for this clonotype: This could be a read error, since a much larger clone is one nucleotide away. The chain links TRBV30 to TRBJ1-1; the D is unclear. Between the trimmed V and J ends, which lost 4 bases and 1 base, there was a span of 7 bases. Germline assignment: CDR1 GTSNPN and CDR2 SVGIG (reference sequence). This CDR3 comprises 12 residues. This CDR3 is CAWTPRNTEAFF. In nucleotides, the CDR3 is TGTGCCTGGACTCCGAGGAACACTGAAGCTTTCTTT.